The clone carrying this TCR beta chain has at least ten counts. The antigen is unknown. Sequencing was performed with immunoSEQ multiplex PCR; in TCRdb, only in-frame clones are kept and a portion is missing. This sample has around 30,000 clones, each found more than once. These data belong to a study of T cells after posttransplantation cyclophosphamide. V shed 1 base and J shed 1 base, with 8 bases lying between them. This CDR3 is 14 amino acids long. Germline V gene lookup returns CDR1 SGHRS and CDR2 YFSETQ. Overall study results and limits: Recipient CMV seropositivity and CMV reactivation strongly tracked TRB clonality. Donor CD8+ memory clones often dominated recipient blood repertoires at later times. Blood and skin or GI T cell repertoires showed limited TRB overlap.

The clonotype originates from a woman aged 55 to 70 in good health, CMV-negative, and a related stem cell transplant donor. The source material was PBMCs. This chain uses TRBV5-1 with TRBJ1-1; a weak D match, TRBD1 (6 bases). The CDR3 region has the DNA TGCGCCAGCAGCTTGACAGGGTGGAACACTGAAGCTTTCTTT. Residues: CASSLTGWNTEAFF.